The 24 T cell receptor beta chains given below trace back to one sample, sequenced in a study of read filtering for tumor transcriptome and immune sequencing. The library was built from about 400 ng RNA with molecular barcoded adaptors for alpha/delta and beta/gamma chains. TCRdb called the reads again in MiXCR, with one record for every CDR3 protein. The sample lists roughly 46,000 distinct CDR3 sequences, approximately 12% occurring once. Sequencing was done on a sample of a population of CD138-negative cells sorted from bone marrow. Source of these receptors: a donor aged 40 or older with multiple myeloma.

This clonotype was found many times. The rearrangement joins TRBV24-1 to TRBJ2-1; 8 positions match TRBD1. CDR1 is KGHDR and CDR2 is SFDVKD in the germline V gene. CDR3 length equals 15 residues. Losses at the gene ends were 4 bases for V and 7 bases for J; bases not matched to a gene: 8. In nucleotides, the CDR3 is TGTGCCACCAGTGACCCTCAGGGGGCGCATAATGAGCAGTTCTTC. Translated, it gives CATSDPQGAHNEQFF.

At least ten counts were recorded for this clonotype. The V and J genes are TRBV7-2 and TRBJ2-1; TRBD1 matches at 11 bases. This CDR3 contains 14 residues. The germline gives CDR1 SGHTA, CDR2 FQGNSA. Germline trimming cut 3 bases from V and 6 bases from J; bases unmatched to any gene: 1. CDR3 DNA: TGTGCCAGCAGCTTGGGACAGGGGGTCAATGAGCAGTTCTTC. Protein sequence: CASSLGQGVNEQFF.

This clonotype showed up just a few times. This could be a read error, since a much larger clone is one nucleotide away. This chain joins TRBV7-9 and TRBJ2-1; 9 bases are a match to TRBD2. Germline assignment: CDR1 SEHNR and CDR2 FQNEAQ (reference sequence). CDR3 size: 16 residues. The CDR3 reads CASSLAGAANYNEQFF. CDR3 nucleotides: TGTGCCAGCAGTTTAGCGGGAGCCGCGAACTACAATGAGCAGTTCTTC.

This clonotype was detected ten times or more. This chain connects TRBV5-1 to TRBJ1-5; 7 positions match TRBD1. This CDR3 is 15 amino acids long. Germline CDR1 is SGHRS and CDR2 is YFSETQ. Unmatched junction bases numbered 4, after V lost 4 bases and J lost 0 bases. In DNA form, the CDR3 reads TGCGCCAGCAGCGAGACAGGGAATAGCAATCAGCCCCAGCATTTT. This encodes CASSETGNSNQPQHF.

This clonotype has at least ten counts. The chain combines TRBV4-1 with TRBJ2-3; D remains unclear. This CDR3 spans 13 amino acids. From germline, CDR1 is MGHRA and CDR2 YSYEKL. V lost 0 bases and J 6 bases, leaving 7 bases between the germline ends. CDR3 sequence (DNA): TGCGCCAGCAGCCAAGAATCGGAGGATACGCAGTATTTT. It translates to CASSQESEDTQYF.

This clonotype was detected only a few times. The likely explanation is a read error, given a far larger clone one base away. The chain employs TRBV6-5 and TRBJ1-6; tentative D call: TRBD1 (5 bases). CDR3 length equals 14 residues. The germline V and J ends were trimmed by 5 bases and 10 bases, with 15 bases remaining between them. CDR1 and CDR2 (germline): MNHEY, SVGAGI. As DNA, the CDR3 is TGTGCCAGCAGTGAGGCACAGGACGAGTCACCCCTCCACTTT. It is translated as CASSEAQDESPLHF.

This clonotype appeared many times. V gene TRBV9 combines with J gene TRBJ2-3, with D possibly matching TRBD1 (5 bases). V was clipped by 4 bases and J by 2 bases, with 11 bases between them. Germline CDR1 and CDR2: SGDLS and YYNGEE. The CDR3 has 14 residues. The CDR3 bases are TGTGCCAGCAGCCCTCGGACAACCACAGATACGCAGTATTTT. Translating gives CASSPRTTTDTQYF.

A word on this clonotype: At one end, the junction sequence differs from germline, possibly due to a read error. This chain links TRBV6-2 or TRBV6-3 with TRBJ2-1; 12 nucleotides match TRBD2. Germline CDR1 is MNHEY and CDR2 is SVGEGT. The CDR3 totals 14 residues. The CDR3 nucleotides are TGTGCCAGCAGAGGACTAGCGGGGTACAATGGGCAGTTCTTC. Encoded protein: CASRGLAGYNGQFF.

The sample holds many counts of this clonotype. The V call is TRBV6-6, the J call TRBJ2-1; 10 positions agree with TRBD2. This CDR3 comprises 16 residues. The germline V gene encodes CDR1 MNHNY and CDR2 SVGAGI (reference sequence). V was clipped by 8 bases and J by 5 bases; unmatched bases: 12. The CDR3 DNA sequence: TGTGCCAGCTCGGGGTTGGGACTAGCGAGAAACAATGAGCAGTTCTTC. Amino acid sequence: CASSGLGLARNNEQFF.

This clonotype was seen ten or more times. The chain is built from TRBV7-9 and TRBJ2-3; 7 nucleotides align to TRBD2. Germline assignment: CDR1 SEHNR and CDR2 FQNEAQ (reference sequence). This CDR3 region has 15 residues. Trimming cost V 5 bases and J 4 bases; bases outside gene matches: 9. CDR3 amino acids: CASSPWTRRADTQYF. The CDR3 bases are TGTGCCAGCAGCCCTTGGACTAGGAGGGCAGATACGCAGTATTTT.

Ten or more counts support this clonotype. CDR3 nucleotides: TGTGCCAGCAGCCTGCACGGTACTAATCAGCCCCAGCATTTT. Residues: CASSLHGTNQPQHF. The rearrangement links TRBV3-1 to TRBJ1-5; D gene ambiguous. Germline V CDR1 and CDR2: LGHDT, YNNKEL (reference sequence). This CDR3 region has 14 residues. V was trimmed by 4 bases and J by 4 bases, leaving 11 bases between them.

This clonotype came up many times. The V call is TRBV5-1, the J call TRBJ2-7, with 7 bases matching TRBD2. The CDR3 covers 14 residues. V lost 4 bases, J lost 0 bases, and 4 bases stayed unmatched. CDR1 SGHRS and CDR2 YFSETQ come from the germline V gene. DNA of the CDR3: TGCGCCAGCAGCCCCACTAGCGTCTCCTACGAGCAGTACTTC. This encodes CASSPTSVSYEQYF.

Remarks on this clonotype: A much larger clone is a single base away; this may be a read error. No conserved phenylalanine or tryptophan is present at the end of the CDR3, so a read error is the likely explanation. The chain has TRBV7-3 and TRBJ2-2; D is uncertain. V was trimmed by 4 bases and J by 0 bases, leaving 6 bases between them. The CDR3 runs to 14 residues. From germline, CDR1 is SGHTA and CDR2 FQGTGA. The CDR3 DNA follows: TGTGCCAGCAGCTCCAACTCGAACACCGGGGAGCTGTTTCTT. Protein product: CASSSNSNTGELFL.

This clonotype was observed at least ten times. The V call is TRBV29-1, the J call TRBJ2-1; tentatively, D is TRBD1 (6 bases). The CDR3 totals 15 residues. Looked up from germline, CDR1 is SQVTM and CDR2 is ANQGSEA. The V end lost 5 bases, the J end lost 5 bases, and 19 bases lay between the germline ends. Here the CDR3 reads CSVTSTGRKNNEQFF. The CDR3 nucleotides are TGCAGCGTTACCTCGACAGGCCGAAAAAACAATGAGCAGTTCTTC.

Many counts were recorded for this clonotype. This chain uses TRBV5-6 with TRBJ2-4; possibly TRBD2 for D (5 bases). The V gene lost 5 bases and the J gene lost 0 bases, with 15 bases spanning the gap. This CDR3 is built from 16 residues. Germline CDR1 reads SGHDT; CDR2 reads YYEEEE. This chain's CDR3 is CASRHKGEGAKNIQYF. CDR3 DNA: TGTGCCAGCAGACACAAGGGTGAGGGAGCCAAAAACATTCAGTACTTC.

This clonotype was counted many times. This rearrangement joins TRBV29-1 to TRBJ1-5, with 8 positions matching TRBD1. Germline values: CDR1 SQVTM, CDR2 ANQGSEA. The CDR3 runs 14 residues. V was pared by 5 bases and J by 2 bases, with 5 bases of the junction left unmatched. The CDR3 protein is CSVRTGSGNQPQHF. The CDR3 region has the DNA TGCAGCGTTCGGACAGGGAGCGGCAATCAGCCCCAGCATTTT.

This clonotype was observed at least ten times. For the CDR3, the DNA is TGCAGCGTCCGGGGGCGGGGAGCAGATACGCAGTATTTT. It codes for CSVRGRGADTQYF. The V call is TRBV29-1, the J call TRBJ2-3; the D call may be TRBD1 or TRBD2 (6 bases each). The V gene's germline CDR1 is SQVTM and CDR2 ANQGSEA. V lost 6 bases, J lost 4 bases, and 14 bases lay in between. The CDR3 is 13 residues long.

The chain combines TRBV7-9 with TRBJ2-3; D is perhaps TRBD2 (5 bases). The germline CDR1 and CDR2 sequences are SEHNR and FQNEAQ (reference sequence). V was pared by 2 bases and J by 6 bases, with 12 bases between. The CDR3 sequence is 14 residues long. The CDR3 here is CASSLTGNWDTQYF. CDR3 nucleotides: TGTGCCAGCAGCTTAACCGGGAACTGGGATACGCAGTATTTT.

As for this clonotype: A far more abundant clone sits one base away, making this likely a read error. The chain recombines TRBV6-1 with TRBJ2-1, with D possibly being TRBD2 (5 bases). The CDR3 contains 19 residues. V lost 5 bases and J lost 0, with 23 bases in between. CDR1 is MNHNS and CDR2 is SASEGT in the germline V gene. CDR3 sequence: CASSYTWAKERNSYNEQFF. CDR3 sequence (DNA): TGTGCCAGCAGTTACACATGGGCGAAGGAGCGGAACTCCTACAATGAGCAGTTCTTC.

Regarding this clonotype: Since the CDR3 does not end with the conserved phenylalanine or tryptophan, this likely comes from a read error. Because the CDR3's place on the DNA is in doubt, the DNA is left out and the CDR3 is given as listed by TCRdb. V is TRBV11-3 and J is TRBJ2-1. CDR1 and CDR2 (germline): SGHNT, YENEEA. The CDR3 is 15 residues long, ends included. The CDR3 loop reads CASSTRTNTYNEQLY.

There are many counts of this clonotype. The rearrangement joins TRBV4-2 to TRBJ2-7; 12 nucleotides agree with TRBD2. Unmatched junction bases numbered 3, after V lost 0 bases and J lost 3 bases. CDR3 length equals 16 residues. From germline, CDR1 is LGHNA and CDR2 YNFKEQ. DNA of the CDR3: TGTGCCAGCAGCCAAGACTTGACTAGCGGGAGCTACGAGCAGTACTTC. Amino acids: CASSQDLTSGSYEQYF.

At least ten counts were recorded for this clonotype. This rearrangement joins TRBV12-3 or TRBV12-4 to TRBJ2-3, with 8 bases fitting TRBD1. This CDR3 is built from 16 residues. The V segment lost 6 bases and the J segment 4 bases; nucleotides outside the gene matches: 12. The CDR3 bases are TGTGCCAGCAGCCCCACCTGGACAGGGATCTCAGATACGCAGTATTTT. Amino acid sequence: CASSPTWTGISDTQYF.

The sample holds many counts of this clonotype. The rearrangement uses TRBV20-1 and TRBJ2-1, with TRBD2 matching 7 bases. Germline V gene lookup returns CDR1 DFQATT and CDR2 SNEGSKA (reference sequence). Germline trimming cut 6 bases from V and 2 bases from J; bases unmatched to any gene: 16. The CDR3 loop spans 17 amino acids. The CDR3 loop reads CSAQGRMGGRAYNEQFF. The DNA for the CDR3 is TGCAGTGCCCAAGGGAGGATGGGCGGGAGAGCCTACAATGAGCAGTTCTTC.

This clonotype was detected ten times or more. The J gene is TRBJ1-1, the V gene TRBV4-1; D is possibly TRBD1 (6 bases). Germline V gives CDR1 MGHRA, CDR2 YSYEKL. The CDR3 is 15 residues long. V was pared by 1 base and J by 1 base, with 10 bases between. The CDR3 DNA follows: TGCGCCAGCAGCCAAGGGAGGACAGCGAACACTGAAGCTTTCTTT. Residues: CASSQGRTANTEAFF.